The 26 T cell receptor beta chains in this list originate from one sample, sequenced in a study of identical twins. TCRdb re-called the 5' RACE reads with MiXCR, one entry per CDR3 protein. The sample has 300,000 to 350,000 distinct CDR3 sequences; 10% to 15% are singletons. The sample also formed part of further work on yellow fever vaccine responses in identical twins.

The sequenced sample consisted of CD8+ T cells sorted from blood. Receptors originate from a woman aged 18-29 years in good health.

The chain is built from TRBV4-2 and TRBJ2-1; the D is unclear. From germline, CDR1 is LGHNA and CDR2 YNFKEQ. Trimming removed 1 base from V and 8 bases from J, with 6 bases in between. The CDR3 contains 12 residues. The CDR3: CASSQGVHEQFF. CDR3 DNA sequence: TGTGCCAGCAGCCAAGGAGTACATGAGCAGTTCTTC.

The DNA for the CDR3 is TGTGCCAGCAGTGAAGGGCCGGTCACTGAAGCTTTCTTT. It encodes CASSEGPVTEAFF. The chain couples TRBV2 to TRBJ1-1; D remains unclear. The V end lost 1 base, the J end lost 4 bases, and 7 bases lay between the germline ends. The CDR3 runs to 13 residues. In germline, CDR1 is SNHLY, CDR2 FYNNEI.

The V call is TRBV28, the J call TRBJ1-3; D is unresolved. CDR3 length: 14 amino acids. Germline V gene lookup returns CDR1 MDHEN and CDR2 SYDVKM. V was pared by 5 bases and J by 4 bases, with 12 bases between. The chain's CDR3 is CASSPRVPGNTIYF. For the CDR3, the DNA is TGTGCCAGCAGTCCGAGGGTGCCCGGAAACACCATATATTTT.

A few counts support this clonotype. Here the CDR3 reads CASSLTGGGGNEQFF. For the CDR3, the DNA is TGTGCCAGCAGCTTAACGGGAGGGGGTGGGAATGAGCAGTTCTTC. This chain connects TRBV7-3 to TRBJ2-1; perhaps TRBD2 as D (7 bases). Per the germline V gene, CDR1 is SGHTA and CDR2 is FQGTGA. V was clipped by 0 bases and J by 7 bases, with 13 bases between them. This CDR3 comprises 15 residues.

There are many counts of this clonotype. This chain connects TRBV4-2 to TRBJ2-2; D gene unclear. The V end was cut by 0 bases, the J end by 6 bases, with 20 bases between. Per germline, CDR1 LGHNA and CDR2 YNFKEQ. The CDR3 totals 18 residues. CDR3 bases: TGTGCCAGCAGCCAAGATATGGGCAGGCCTAGTCCCCCCGGGGAGCTGTTTTTT. It codes for CASSQDMGRPSPPGELFF.

The table lists this clonotype with many counts. The chain joins TRBV11-1 to TRBJ1-2; no clear D. The CDR3 consists of 15 residues. The V and J ends lost 7 bases and 2 bases respectively, with 17 bases between them. Germline V lookup: CDR1 SGHAT, CDR2 FQDESV (reference sequence). The CDR3 reads CASTNHPDANYGYTF. Here the CDR3 DNA reads TGTGCCAGCACCAACCACCCGGACGCAAACTATGGCTACACCTTC.

The rearrangement joins TRBV6-1 to TRBJ2-3; TRBD1 agrees at 8 bases. The germline V gene encodes CDR1 MNHNS and CDR2 SASEGT. The V gene end was trimmed by 6 bases and the J gene end by 1 base; junction bases not matched to a gene: 9. The CDR3 has 16 residues. CDR3 coding DNA: TGTGCCAGCAGGACCACCAGGGGGCAGGGCACAGATACGCAGTATTTT. This codes for CASRTTRGQGTDTQYF.

This clonotype was counted many times. The J gene is TRBJ2-3, the V gene TRBV6-1; TRBD1 might be the D (6 bases). The CDR3 covers 15 residues. Deletions cut 1 base from V and 1 base from J, with 9 bases between. Germline V CDR1 and CDR2: MNHNS, SASEGT. The CDR3 DNA reads as TGTGCCAGCAGTGAAGAGGCAGGGGGCACAGATACGCAGTATTTT. Translated, it gives CASSEEAGGTDTQYF.

The rearrangement links TRBV5-1 to TRBJ1-2; the D is unclear. The germline V and J ends were trimmed by 0 bases and 2 bases, with 8 bases remaining between them. The CDR3 totals 14 residues. Per germline, CDR1 SGHRS and CDR2 YFSETQ. Here the CDR3 DNA reads TGCGCCAGCAGCTTGGCCCCGGGGAACTATGGCTACACCTTC. This encodes CASSLAPGNYGYTF. Filled out from reference TRBV5-1 and TRBJ1-2, the complete variable domain reads KAGVTQTPRYLIKTRGQQVTLSCSPISGHRSVSWYQQTPGQGLQFLFEYFSETQRNKGNFPGRFSGRQFSNSRSEMNVSTLELGDSALYLCASSLAPGNYGYTFGSGTRLTVV.

The gene calls are TRBV6-1 and TRBJ2-3; TRBD2 is a possible D gene (7 bases). Germline CDR1 and CDR2: MNHNS and SASEGT. CDR3 length: 14 amino acids. Trimming removed 7 bases from V and 2 bases from J, with 13 bases in between. For the CDR3, the DNA is TGTGCCAGCACGGCGGGGGCTGACACAGATACGCAGTATTTT. This encodes CASTAGADTDTQYF.

The chain is built from TRBV4-1 and TRBJ2-1, with D possibly called TRBD1 or TRBD2 (6 bases each). The germline V gene has CDR1 MGHRA and CDR2 YSYEKL. The CDR3 covers 17 residues. V was shortened by 7 bases and J by 5 bases, with 24 bases between the two germline ends. CDR3 sequence: CASTLGVGGLGNNEQFF. The CDR3 bases are TGCGCCAGCACCCTGGGGGTCGGGGGCCTCGGGAACAATGAGCAGTTCTTC.

This clonotype was counted between two and nine times. The CDR3 sequence is CSASPYGANIQYF. The CDR3 bases are TGCAGTGCTAGCCCTTACGGGGCAAACATTCAGTACTTC. The chain links TRBV20-1 to TRBJ2-4; D is tentatively TRBD1 or TRBD2 (5 bases each). Trimming stripped 3 bases from V and 6 bases from J, with 12 bases between. The CDR3 covers 13 residues. In germline, CDR1 is DFQATT, CDR2 SNEGSKA (reference sequence).

This clonotype was observed at least ten times. CDR3 region: CASSVLAGSNTGELFF. The DNA of the CDR3 is TGTGCCAGCAGCGTCCTCGCCGGGTCCAACACCGGGGAGCTGTTTTTT. The V call is TRBV11-2, the J call TRBJ2-2, with unresolved D. This CDR3 has 16 residues. The ends were cut back, 5 bases at V and 2 bases at J, with 15 bases in the middle. Germline CDR1 and CDR2: SGHAT and FQNNGV. Looking up the rest from reference TRBV11-2 and TRBJ2-2 gives the full variable domain: EAGVAQSPRYKIIEKRQSVAFWCNPISGHATLYWYQQILGQGPKLLIQFQNNGVVDDSQLPKDRFSAERLKGVDSTLKIQPAKLEDSAVYLCASSVLAGSNTGELFFGEGSRLTVL.

In its sample, this clonotype was seen a few times. The chain is built from TRBV20-1 and TRBJ2-7, with D unresolved. Germline V gene data show CDR1 as DFQATT and CDR2 as SNEGSKA (reference sequence). CDR3 length equals 14 residues. Trimming stripped 0 bases from V and 0 bases from J, with 9 bases between. Here the CDR3 reads CSARDLKISYEQYF. CDR3 DNA sequence: TGCAGTGCTAGAGATCTTAAGATCTCCTACGAGCAGTACTTC.

The CDR3 DNA follows: TGTGCCAGCAATAAGGGGAGCGGCAACACTGAAGCTTTCTTT. Translation: CASNKGSGNTEAFF. The genes are TRBV6-1 and TRBJ1-1, with D perhaps matching TRBD1 (5 bases). Trimming shortened V by 7 bases and J by 2 bases, and 14 bases separated the two germline ends. Germline CDR1 MNHNS, CDR2 SASEGT. The CDR3 consists of 14 residues.

The V call is TRBV20-1, the J call TRBJ2-7; 8 bases align to TRBD1. The length of the CDR3 is 15 residues. Germline CDR1 DFQATT, CDR2 SNEGSKA (reference sequence). V dropped 1 base and J dropped 5; count of bases not matched to a gene: 10. The DNA of the CDR3 is TGCAGTGCTAGAGCCGGCGACAGGGGTGTGCACGAGCAGTACGTC. This translates into CSARAGDRGVHEQYV.

The chain has TRBV19 and TRBJ2-3; 10 nucleotides align to TRBD2. Germline V CDR1 and CDR2: LNHDA, SQIVND (reference sequence). V was pared by 3 bases and J by 2 bases, with 2 bases of the junction left unmatched. CDR3 length: 15 residues. This chain's CDR3 is CASSITSGDTDTQYF. DNA of the CDR3: TGTGCCAGTAGTATTACTAGCGGGGACACAGATACGCAGTATTTT.

The sample holds many counts of this clonotype. V is TRBV9 and J is TRBJ2-5; the D gene is possibly TRBD2 (5 bases). Trimming removed 3 bases at V and 2 bases at J, with 11 bases between. The CDR3 totals 14 residues. The germline V gene encodes CDR1 SGDLS and CDR2 YYNGEE. The CDR3 DNA is TGTGCCAGCAGCGCCACCGGGAATCAAGAGACCCAGTACTTC. As protein: CASSATGNQETQYF.

A few counts support this clonotype. The CDR3 protein is CASSLDPGDEQFF. In DNA form, the CDR3 reads TGTGCCAGCAGCTTAGACCCGGGGGATGAGCAGTTCTTC. The V and J genes are TRBV7-9 and TRBJ2-1; perhaps TRBD2 as D (6 bases). The V end was cut by 1 base, the J end by 8 bases, with 9 bases between. Looked up from germline, CDR1 is SEHNR and CDR2 is FQNEAQ (reference sequence). This CDR3 is 13 amino acids long.

This clonotype was found many times. The chain carries TRBV3-1 and TRBJ2-2; D remains unclear. Germline V gene data show CDR1 as LGHDT and CDR2 as YNNKEL (reference sequence). V was cut by 8 bases and J by 3 bases, with 10 bases left in between. The CDR3 runs to 13 residues. In nucleotides, the CDR3 is TGTGCCAGCTTGGCACGTTACACCGGGGAGCTGTTTTTT. Translated, it gives CASLARYTGELFF.

The chain carries TRBV29-1 and TRBJ2-2; possibly TRBD2 for D (5 bases). Germline CDR1 and CDR2: SQVTM and ANQGSEA. This CDR3 is 16 amino acids long. Trimming pared 2 bases from V and 1 base from J, leaving 14 bases between. Here the CDR3 reads CSVELRGQENTGELFF. The CDR3, as DNA: TGCAGCGTTGAATTGAGAGGGCAGGAGAACACCGGGGAGCTGTTTTTT.

This clonotype was detected a few times. This sequence joins TRBV7-9 and TRBJ2-5; 7 nucleotides match TRBD2. V dropped 7 bases and J dropped 14; count of bases not matched to a gene: 10. This CDR3 region has 11 residues. The germline V gene has CDR1 SEHNR and CDR2 FQNEAQ (reference sequence). The CDR3 bases are TGTGCCAGCACCAAAGGGGACTACCCTTACTTC. Its translation: CASTKGDYPYF.

This clonotype was seen only a few times. This chain joins TRBV4-1 and TRBJ2-2; D unresolved. V lost 6 bases and J 3 bases, leaving 11 bases between the germline ends. The CDR3 length is 14 residues. Germline lookup yields CDR1 MGHRA and CDR2 YSYEKL. The CDR3 loop reads CASSQKQYTGELFF. Written as DNA, the CDR3 is TGCGCCAGCAGTCAGAAACAGTACACCGGGGAGCTGTTTTTT.

The chain combines TRBV7-8 with TRBJ2-1; TRBD2 matches at 13 bases. This CDR3 has 15 amino acids. With 7 bases clipped from V and 9 bases from J, the junction kept 9 bases outside the gene matches. In germline, CDR1 is SGHVS, CDR2 FQNEAQ. The CDR3 DNA is TGTGCCAGCACTCCGCCGGGACTAGCGGGGATTGAGCAGTTCTTC. Its protein product is CASTPPGLAGIEQFF.

The chain is built from TRBV13 and TRBJ2-7; D not resolved. The CDR3 totals 13 residues. Per the germline V gene, CDR1 is PRHDT and CDR2 is FYEKMQ (reference sequence). The V and J ends lost 5 bases and 1 base respectively, with 9 bases between them. CDR3 protein: CASSPRPSYEQYF. In nucleotides, the CDR3 is TGTGCCAGCAGCCCGAGACCTTCCTACGAGCAGTACTTC.

The chain combines TRBV10-3 with TRBJ2-3; unclear D gene. This CDR3 comprises 12 residues. V was cut by 4 bases and J by 1 base, with 3 bases left in between. Germline V gene sequence: CDR1 ENHRY, CDR2 SYGVKD. The CDR3 is CAISAGTDTQYF. The DNA for the CDR3 is TGTGCCATCAGTGCCGGCACAGATACGCAGTATTTT.